This T cell receptor (beta chain) was captured by sequencing in a study of human T cells and chemical hapten exposure. At the level of the study: 2% DPC was applied to approximately 2 cm by approximately 2 cm of upper inner arm skin for sensitization. General study results and limits: Expanded TCRs made up significantly more big CDR3 similarity clusters than controls did. PT1 expanded TCR counts and patch test score correlated positively.

Only a few counts were recorded for this clonotype. Its specificity is not known. The CDR3 has 13 amino acids. V lost 0 bases, J lost 6 bases, and 7 bases lay in between. Germline loops: CDR1 KGHSH, CDR2 LQKENI. The time point is: patch test 2, 6 weeks after DPC sensitization. The sample's treatment: therapeutic diphenylcyclopropenone sensitization with weekly scalp DPC. Unique molecular identifiers were linked by the library to individual cDNA molecules. Via MiXCR, TCRdb re-called the RACE reads, giving one row per CDR3 protein. Here the sample spans 80,000 to 95,000 distinct CDR3 sequences, 9.5% to 13% being singletons.

This chain connects TRBV18 to TRBJ2-3; D is uncertain. This receptor was taken from a man younger than 35 with alopecia areata. Some clones in this sample may be carry-over from other donors' samples. The sample in question was whole blood, obtained in connection with sensitization to the hapten diphenylcyclopropenone (DPC). CDR3 amino acids: CASSPPPSDTQYF. CDR3 DNA sequence: TGTGCCAGCTCACCACCCCCCAGTGATACGCAGTATTTT.